This T cell receptor beta chain is from a study of CD8 T cells in ankylosing spondylitis. V lost 6 bases to trimming and J lost 2 bases, with 16 bases between them. Germline loops: CDR1 DFQATT, CDR2 SNEGSKA (reference sequence). The CDR3 runs 14 residues. General observations from the study: For ankylosing spondylitis blood, a TCR beta motif of 7 or 8 highly homologous variants appeared characteristic. Disease-linked clones had a CD8+ phenotype and relatively low frequency in peripheral blood.

This clonotype appeared many times. Its antigen is unknown. Quantitative barcoded 5'-RACE was used to prepare TCR beta libraries. TCRdb reprocessed the 5' RACE reads via MiXCR and lists one record per CDR3 protein. Seen here are 250,000 or so distinct CDR3 sequences, approximately 24% observed once, and the top ten hold less than 0.75%. The chain is built from TRBV20-1 and TRBJ2-5; D perhaps matches TRBD2 (6 bases). This TCR derives from a male donor with ankylosing spondylitis or in good health (not recorded which). Material for sequencing was blood, either unsorted or a sorted T cell fraction (not recorded which). The CDR3 is CSAGTTGLQETQYF. CDR3 in DNA: TGCAGTGCGGGCACAACGGGACTGCAAGAGACCCAGTACTTC.